The source of this T cell receptor beta chain is a study of CD8+ T cells in alopecia areata. Study-wide context: Treatment of the treated patients consisted of oral tofacitinib, 5 to 10 mg twice daily.

Treatment indicated: oral pan-JAK inhibitor, 5-10 mg twice daily. Both peripheral blood and punch biopsies of lesional scalp skin were obtained from patients who had alopecia areata. This CDR3 is built from 15 residues. V lost 4 bases to trimming and J lost 0 bases, with 10 bases between them. Germline CDR1 SGHTA, CDR2 FQGNSA. TCR sequencing used cDNA made by reverse transcription of extracted RNA. Produced via immunoSEQ multiplex PCR; TCRdb's table is partial and in-frame only. Here the sample spans some 200,000 clones, 58% being singletons. This chain links TRBV7-2 with TRBJ2-4, with D uncertain. Sequencing used CD4+ T cells sorted from blood, obtained at week 24, from a patient treated with tofacitinib. The receptor was derived from a human donor with alopecia areata. The CDR3 DNA follows: TGTGCCAGCAGCTCGAGACTTCTAGCCAAAAACATTCAGTACTTC. This sequence encodes CASSSRLLAKNIQYF.